Reported below is one T cell receptor (beta chain). Assay used: immunoSEQ multiplex PCR; TCRdb lists only in-frame clones, some missing. The sample records approximately 260,000 clones, around 82% being singletons. The record originates from a study of blood T cell repertoires in COVID-19. This CDR3 has 16 amino acids. The germline V and J ends were trimmed by 2 bases and 7 bases, with 20 bases remaining between them. Germline CDR1 and CDR2: MNHNS and SASEGT. The sample taken for sequencing was peripheral blood. The chain couples TRBV6-1 to TRBJ2-5, with D possibly being TRBD2 (6 bases). The receptor comes from a human donor in a cohort sampled during active COVID-19. CDR3 in amino acids: CASSEMGGSSKGTQYF. As DNA, the CDR3 is TGTGCCAGCAGTGAAATGGGGGGTTCTAGCAAAGGGACCCAGTACTTC.